A selection of T cell receptor beta chains follows, all from one sample in a study of blood T cell repertoires in COVID-19. Libraries were prepared by immunoSEQ multiplex PCR; TCRdb keeps only in-frame clonotypes and omits some of them. This table has more than 300,000 clones, 87% appearing once. The sequenced sample consisted of peripheral blood. The receptors here all came from a woman between 45 and 60 years old with COVID-19, enrolled during active disease. Each CDR3 is given with its conserved first and last residue. The order of the fields is CDR3 protein, CDR3 DNA, CDR3 length, V gene, clone size, D gene, J gene. A D gene is named only where the DNA matches it firmly. Clone size, where shown, is once, few, many, or a class for clones that have expanded.

CASGPPVAGGRETQYF TGTGCTAGTGGTCCGCCGGTTGCGGGAGGGAGAGAGACCCAGTACTTC 16 TRBV12-5 . TRBD2 TRBJ2-5
CASSDGGEQYF TGTGCCAGCAGTGACGGGGGTGAGCAGTACTTC 11 TRBV25-1 . . TRBJ2-7
CASAPAASGRFGEQYF TGTGCCAGCGCACCGGCGGCTAGCGGGAGGTTCGGCGAGCAGTACTTC 16 TRBV7-2 . TRBD2 TRBJ2-7
CASSSWASGHREQFF TGTGCCAGCAGCTCGTGGGCTAGCGGGCACCGTGAGCAGTTCTTC 15 TRBV9 . TRBD2 TRBJ2-1
CASRIQGVTTNEKLFF TGCGCCAGCAGAATACAGGGGGTCACAACTAATGAAAAACTGTTTTTT 16 TRBV5-1 . TRBD1 TRBJ1-4
CASSTALGQGYHEQYF TGTGCCAGCAGTACGGCTCTGGGACAGGGCTACCACGAGCAGTACTTC 16 TRBV27 . TRBD1 TRBJ2-7
CASSIGLAGSNEQFF TGCGCCAGCAGCATAGGACTAGCGGGATCCAATGAGCAGTTCTTC 15 TRBV5-1 . TRBD2 TRBJ2-1
CATSSGAYEQYF TGTGCCACCAGTAGCGGGGCCTACGAGCAGTACTTC 12 TRBV24-1 few TRBD2 TRBJ2-7
CASSLEGLAAFNEQFF TGTGCCAGCAGCTTAGAGGGTTTAGCGGCTTTCAATGAGCAGTTCTTC 16 TRBV11-2 . . TRBJ2-1
CASSSDSRNTGELFF TGTGCCAGCAGCTCGGACAGCCGGAACACCGGGGAGCTGTTTTTT 15 TRBV7-9 . . TRBJ2-2
CATSDSLAGREETQYF TGTGCCACCAGTGATTCACTAGCGGGCCGAGAAGAGACCCAGTACTTC 16 TRBV24-1 . TRBD2 TRBJ2-5
CAWSRRQGRSEKLFF TGTGCCTGGAGCCGACGACAGGGTCGATCGGAAAAACTGTTTTTT 15 TRBV30 . TRBD1 TRBJ1-4
CASSLTATTNEKLFF TGTGCCAGCAGCTTAACAGCCACAACTAATGAAAAACTGTTTTTT 15 TRBV7-2 . . TRBJ1-4
CASSQLGGNEQFF TGTGCCAGCAGCCAACTGGGGGGCAATGAGCAGTTCTTC 13 TRBV3-1/TRBV3-2 . . TRBJ2-1
CASSLVQGTDTQYF TGTGCCAGCAGCTTAGTGCAGGGCACAGATACGCAGTATTTT 14 TRBV7-2 . . TRBJ2-3
CSVEATPRAGRGTYNEQFF TGCAGCGTTGAAGCAACACCTCGGGCGGGAAGGGGCACCTACAATGAGCAGTTCTTC 19 TRBV29-1 . . TRBJ2-1
CASSRDGQGVHEQYF TGTGCCAGCAGCAGAGATGGACAGGGAGTCCACGAGCAGTACTTC 15 TRBV21-1 . . TRBJ2-7
CASSLVLQETQYF TGTGCCAGCAGTTTAGTCTTGCAAGAGACCCAGTACTTC 13 TRBV28 . . TRBJ2-5
CASSPDRATWETQYF TGTGCCAGCAGCCCCGACAGGGCGACGTGGGAGACCCAGTACTTC 15 TRBV28 . TRBD1 TRBJ2-5
CASSSGTGGPLYGYTF TGTGCCAGCAGCTCTGGTACAGGGGGCCCCCTCTATGGCTACACCTTC 16 TRBV7-9 . TRBD1 TRBJ1-2
CASSPDPGTGELFF TGTGCCAGCAGCCCCGATCCGGGGACCGGGGAGCTGTTTTTT 14 TRBV27 . . TRBJ2-2
CASSGPGTRFNYGYTF TGTGCCAGCAGTGGTCCAGGTACCCGATTTAACTATGGCTACACCTTC 16 TRBV6-1 . . TRBJ1-2
CASSGGRGKRGAYEQYF TGTGCCAGCAGTGGGGGCAGGGGAAAGCGGGGGGCCTACGAGCAGTACTTC 17 TRBV27 . TRBD2 TRBJ2-7
CASSRADQGNAIYF TGTGCCAGCAGTAGGGCAGACCAGGGAAACGCCATATATTTT 14 TRBV25-1 few . TRBJ1-3
CASSSLGTGGYEQYF TGTGCCAGCAGTTCCCTGGGGACAGGGGGCTATGAGCAGTACTTC 15 TRBV27 once TRBD1 TRBJ2-7
CASSVGPLAGGNVEQFF TGTGCCAGCAGCGTAGGTCCACTAGCGGGAGGGAATGTTGAGCAGTTCTTC 17 TRBV9 . TRBD2 TRBJ2-1
CASSYQGGTEAFF TGTGCCAGCAGTTACCAGGGGGGCACTGAAGCTTTCTTT 13 TRBV27 . TRBD1 TRBJ1-1
CASSQDSMTIGTGELFF TGTGCCAGCAGCCAAGATTCGATGACTATTGGCACCGGGGAGCTGTTTTTT 17 TRBV4-2 . . TRBJ2-2
CASSLLRGMTGELFF TGTGCCAGCAGCCTTTTAAGGGGCATGACCGGGGAGCTGTTTTTT 15 TRBV5-8 . . TRBJ2-2
CASSRTSGIYNEQFF TGTGCCAGCAGTAGGACTAGCGGGATTTACAATGAGCAGTTCTTC 15 TRBV25-1 . TRBD2 TRBJ2-1
CASRTKGVGEQFF TGTGCCAGCAGAACCAAAGGGGTGGGTGAGCAGTTCTTC 13 TRBV12-3/TRBV12-4 . . TRBJ2-1
CASSPQRYNEQFF TGTGCCAGCAGCCCACAGCGGTACAATGAGCAGTTCTTC 13 TRBV14 . . TRBJ2-1
CASRTGTGRYEQYF TGTGCCAGCAGAACCGGGACAGGGAGATACGAGCAGTACTTC 14 TRBV6-6 . TRBD1 TRBJ2-7
CASSLGRGNTGELFF TGTGCCAGCAGCTTAGGCAGGGGGAACACCGGGGAGCTGTTTTTT 15 TRBV7-6 . . TRBJ2-2
CASAGNMGAGETQYF TGCGCCAGCGCAGGAAACATGGGGGCTGGGGAGACCCAGTACTTC 15 TRBV5-1 once . TRBJ2-5
CASSSARLADEQFF TGTGCCAGCAGCTCGGCCCGACTAGCGGATGAGCAGTTCTTC 14 TRBV11-2 . TRBD2 TRBJ2-1
CAGSLQGSEAFF TGTGCCGGCTCACTACAGGGTTCTGAAGCTTTCTTT 12 TRBV2 . . TRBJ1-1
CASSLTAEVADTQYF TGTGCCAGCAGCTTAACAGCGGAGGTCGCAGATACGCAGTATTTT 15 TRBV11-3 . . TRBJ2-3
CASSSTATNTGELFF TGTGCCAGCAGCTCGACAGCCACGAACACCGGGGAGCTGTTTTTT 15 TRBV5-8 once . TRBJ2-2
CASSFNRGKETQYF TGTGCCAGCAGCTTTAACAGGGGGAAAGAGACCCAGTACTTC 14 TRBV7-8 . TRBD1 TRBJ2-5
CSADRLFLGTGTSYGYTF TGCAGCGCCGACCGCTTATTTTTGGGGACAGGGACAAGCTATGGCTACACCTTC 18 TRBV29-1 . TRBD1 TRBJ1-2
CASSLDTGNNSPLHF TGCGCCAGCAGCCTGGACACGGGTAACAATTCACCCCTCCACTTT 15 TRBV5-1 . . TRBJ1-6
CASSPRGSSGNTIYF TGTGCCAGCAGCCCCAGGGGTTCCTCTGGAAACACCATATATTTT 15 TRBV7-2 few . TRBJ1-3
CASSPGLVPYEQYF TGTGCCAGCAGTCCGGGACTAGTACCCTACGAGCAGTACTTC 14 TRBV14 . TRBD2 TRBJ2-7
CATREGAAYEQYF TGTGCCACCCGCGAAGGAGCCGCCTACGAGCAGTACTTC 13 TRBV2 . . TRBJ2-7
CASSLGPPQANYGYTF TGTGCCAGCAGCTTAGGGCCCCCCCAGGCTAACTATGGCTACACCTTC 16 TRBV7-3 . . TRBJ1-2
CASSLLDRRNTEAFF TGTGCCAGCAGTTTACTCGACAGGAGGAACACTGAAGCTTTCTTT 15 TRBV27 . . TRBJ1-1
CASSVGSTPAQETQYF TGTGCCAGCAGCGTGGGATCCACCCCCGCGCAAGAGACCCAGTACTTC 16 TRBV5-6 few . TRBJ2-5
CASSQGRGYMSNQPQHF TGCGCCAGCAGCCAAGGTCGAGGGTACATGAGCAATCAGCCCCAGCATTTT 17 TRBV4-1 . . TRBJ1-5